The present T cell receptor beta chain was sequenced within a study of shared clonotypes between healthy human individuals (dated by TCRdb to the early 2020s). Notes on the research overall: The cohort included three men and two women between 18 and 49 years of age. To estimate repertoire size and how much clonotype sharing occurs between individuals, the study deeply sequenced the blood TCR repertoires of five healthy adults. For each donor, CD4 naive and CD4 memory were each given three plates, CD8 naive was given two plates, and CD8 memory was given one plate. Per donor, leukapheresis produced somewhere between about 0.85 and 10 billion PBMCs. To increase sequencing depth and limit assay-specific biases, TCR repertoire library preparation and sequencing were carried out by different laboratories using diverse techniques.

With regard to this clone: Its antigen is not yet known. The likely explanation is a read error, given a far larger clone one base away. Different DNA sequences within this sample yield the same CDR3.

Healthy HIV-negative adults with no recently reported acute infections or vaccinations were included as donors. All donors were Caucasian adults living in Nashville, Tennessee, USA. Magnetic negative selection was used to enrich CD4+ T cells, after which naive cells were positively selected on CD45RA and the negative fraction became the memory subset. Blood was obtained by leukapheresis, after which PBMCs were separated by Ficoll-Histopaque density gradient centrifugation and cryopreserved in liquid nitrogen vapor phase. Purity and quantity of every magnetically sorted T cell population were checked by analytical flow cytometry. Genomic DNA was isolated from each sorted fraction and quantified by UV absorbance on a Nanodrop 2000c. Using the deep immunoSEQ assay, multiplex PCR amplified TCR CDR3 regions from genomic DNA. Genomic DNA extracted from each cell subset was distributed evenly over all wells of several immunoSEQ 96-well plates, and each plate served as one replicate. For sorted subsets, each replicate PCR was loaded with around 220 ng genomic DNA, equivalent to approximately 27,000 T cell genomes. Purified libraries were measured with a Qubit 3.0 fluorometer, size-checked on a Bioanalyzer 2100, and measured again with the KAPA Library Quantification kit. Each immunoSEQ 96-well plate was sequenced on its own single-read 150-cycle Illumina NextSeq 550 flow cell. The authors' pipeline ran thus. Because the immunoSEQ output included only junctional sequences and no quality scores, the filtering could not be the same as the filtering used for full-length reads. To assign V/J genes and CDR3, sequences were annotated using PyIR, a Python wrapper for IgBLAST v1.9, with IMGT germline references. Reads were filtered out if the reads had weak V/J assignments (E-value above 1e-6), no CDR3, stop codons, out-of-frame junctions, or ambiguous translated residues. V3J clonotypes were defined as sequences sharing an identical inferred V gene, J gene, and CDR3 amino acid sequence. The percentage overlap between two repertoires was calculated by dividing the number of shared unique clonotypes by the size of the smaller repertoire. RTK rarefaction, the Chao1 estimator, and Recon v2.1 estimates of unobserved clonotypes were used to assess repertoire richness. OLGA was used to compute generation probabilities for all TCRbeta clonotypes that the gDNA method yielded from four donors. TCRdb's version of the immuneACCESS table is confined to in-frame rearrangements and falls short of the full clone set. An unresolved V gene accounts for under half of the shortfall where checked; the remainder is of unknown origin. V and J calls and clone size follow that table, whereas D and trimming were derived from the DNA. The sample profile shows approximately 320,000 clones; roughly 70% of them were found once. Clones ranked in the top ten supply 10% of the sample.

Broad study findings and their caveats: Compared with non-shared clonotypes, the clonotypes found in all four sorted-subset donors had higher generation probabilities. Naive subsets generally had larger estimated clonotype richness than memory subsets did. Even with the large sequencing depth, rarefaction of the sorted-subset datasets indicated that sequencing was incomplete. Because the study included only a small number of donors, the genetic and exposure-history diversity represented was limited. About 5% of naive CD4, 3.5% of naive CD8, roughly 2.4% of memory CD4, and approximately 0.39% of memory CD8 clonotypes were shared across a few donors. Pairwise subsampling indicated that sequencing depth was expected to affect the degree of clonotype sharing among donors. Only blood was sampled, and tissue TCR repertoires likely differ from those in blood.

The sequenced sample was memory CD4+ T cells sorted from blood. The cell subset or site tag for this specimen amounts to: CD45RA-negative fraction. This clonotype originated in a man aged 25-40 years in good health.

The CDR3 reads CASEQANYGYTF. The DNA sequence is as follows: TGTGCCAGCGAGCAAGCTAATTATGGCTACACCTTC. The rearranged chain carries TRBV2 and TRBJ1-2; confidence is insufficient to name the D gene. Per the germline V gene, SNHLY is the CDR1 and FYNNEI is the CDR2. Spanning cysteine to phenylalanine, the CDR3 consists of 12 amino acids. Only the CDR3 portion is preserved as DNA: 36 bases, with reading frame beginning at the first base.